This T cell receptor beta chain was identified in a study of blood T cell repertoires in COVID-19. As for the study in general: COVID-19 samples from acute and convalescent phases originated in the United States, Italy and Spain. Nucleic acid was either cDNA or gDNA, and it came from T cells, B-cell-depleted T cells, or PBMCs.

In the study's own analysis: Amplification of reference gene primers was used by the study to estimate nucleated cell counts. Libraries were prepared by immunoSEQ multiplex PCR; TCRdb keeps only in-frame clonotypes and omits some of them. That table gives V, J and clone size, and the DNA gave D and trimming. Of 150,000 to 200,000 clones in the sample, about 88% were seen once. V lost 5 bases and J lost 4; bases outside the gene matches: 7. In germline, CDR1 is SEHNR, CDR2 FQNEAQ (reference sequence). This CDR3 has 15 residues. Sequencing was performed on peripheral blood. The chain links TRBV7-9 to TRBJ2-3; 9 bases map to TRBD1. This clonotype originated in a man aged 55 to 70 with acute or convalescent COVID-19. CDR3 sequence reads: CASSPQGAGADTQYF. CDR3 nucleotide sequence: TGTGCCAGCAGCCCACAGGGGGCGGGCGCAGATACGCAGTATTTT.